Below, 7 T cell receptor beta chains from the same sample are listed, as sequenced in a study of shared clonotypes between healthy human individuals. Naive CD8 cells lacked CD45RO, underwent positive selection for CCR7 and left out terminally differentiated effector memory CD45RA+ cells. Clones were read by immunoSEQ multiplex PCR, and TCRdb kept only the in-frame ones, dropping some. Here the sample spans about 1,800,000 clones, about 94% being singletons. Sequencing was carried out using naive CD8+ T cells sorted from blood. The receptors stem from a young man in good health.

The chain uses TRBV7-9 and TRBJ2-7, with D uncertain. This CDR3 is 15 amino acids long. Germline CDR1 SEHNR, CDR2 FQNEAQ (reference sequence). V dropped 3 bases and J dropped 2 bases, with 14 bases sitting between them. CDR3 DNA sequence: TGTGCCAGCAGCTTCCGGACGGCTGGTACCTACGAGCAGTACTTC. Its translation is CASSFRTAGTYEQYF.

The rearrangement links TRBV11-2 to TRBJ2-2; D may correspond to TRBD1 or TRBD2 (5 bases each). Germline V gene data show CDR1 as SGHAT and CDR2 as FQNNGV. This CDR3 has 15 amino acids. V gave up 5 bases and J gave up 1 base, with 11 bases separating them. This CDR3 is CASSTRDENTGELFF. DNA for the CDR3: TGTGCCAGCAGCACCCGGGACGAGAACACCGGGGAGCTGTTTTTT.

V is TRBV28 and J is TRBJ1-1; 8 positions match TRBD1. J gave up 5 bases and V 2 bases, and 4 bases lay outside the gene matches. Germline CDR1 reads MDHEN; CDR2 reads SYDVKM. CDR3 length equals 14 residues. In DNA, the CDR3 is TGTGCCAGCAGTTTAGGGCAGGGGGCTACTGAAGCTTTCTTT. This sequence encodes CASSLGQGATEAFF.

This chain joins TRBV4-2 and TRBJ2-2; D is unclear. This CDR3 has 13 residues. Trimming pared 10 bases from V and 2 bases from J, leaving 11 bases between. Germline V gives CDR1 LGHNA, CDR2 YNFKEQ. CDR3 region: CAMLVANTGELFF. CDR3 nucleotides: TGTGCCATGTTAGTGGCCAACACCGGGGAGCTGTTTTTT.

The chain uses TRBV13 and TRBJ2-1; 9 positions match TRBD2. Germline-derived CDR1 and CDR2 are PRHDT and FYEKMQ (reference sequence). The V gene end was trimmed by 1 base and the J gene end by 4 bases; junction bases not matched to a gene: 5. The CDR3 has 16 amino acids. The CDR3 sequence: CASSLARTSAYNEQFF. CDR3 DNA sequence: TGTGCCAGCAGCTTAGCCCGGACTAGCGCTTACAATGAGCAGTTCTTC.

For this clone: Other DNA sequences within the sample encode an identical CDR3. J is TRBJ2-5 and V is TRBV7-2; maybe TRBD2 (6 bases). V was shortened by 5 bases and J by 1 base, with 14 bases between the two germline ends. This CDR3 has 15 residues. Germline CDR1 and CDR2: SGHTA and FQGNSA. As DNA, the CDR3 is TGTGCCAGCAGCCTGGGGGGAGGACCCCAAGAGACCCAGTACTTC. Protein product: CASSLGGGPQETQYF.

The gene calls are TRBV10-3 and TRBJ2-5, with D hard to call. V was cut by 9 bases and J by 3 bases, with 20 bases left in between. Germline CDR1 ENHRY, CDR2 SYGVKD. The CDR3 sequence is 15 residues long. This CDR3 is CAISSPIDGEETQYF. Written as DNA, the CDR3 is TGTGCCATTAGTTCCCCAATCGACGGAGAAGAGACCCAGTACTTC.